This record concerns one T cell receptor beta chain sequence. This clonotype was recorded a few times. There is no known antigen for this receptor. Qualities for individual bases were not recorded, and no much larger clone is one base off. The germline V gene (reference sequence) yields MNHNY for CDR1 and SVGAGI for CDR2. The junction shows trimming of 0 bases on V and 9 bases on J, plus 12 bases between the germline ends. The CDR3 covers 15 residues, taking in both the cysteine and the phenylalanine. The kept DNA is CDR3 alone, 45 bases in frame from the first base. This sample was included in a study of blood T cells in healthy people across ages (dated by TCRdb to about 2015). Broadly, across the study: In model experiments, template switching captured about one uniquely barcoded TCR beta cDNA molecule for every two T cells. The study measured age-related changes in TCR beta repertoire diversity using deep sequencing normalized with unique cDNA molecular identifiers. Donors were grouped into four age groups: young (average roughly 16 years), middle-aged (39), aged (about 60) and long-lived (just over 80). Using the same blood draw, the study looked at two additional independent replicas of 1 million unique cDNA reads for two donors, one aged 18 to 30 and the other aged 80 or older. General study outcomes and caveats: Compared with the aged group, the long-lived group had more naive CD4+ T cells, fewer expanded clones and increased TCR diversity, suggesting age selection. Conclusive comparison of naive and antigen-experienced compartments was prevented by the profiling of bulk unsorted PBMCs. The CMV infection status of donors was not known, potentially confounding age-related changes in expanded clonotypes. There was a strong correlation between observed TCR beta diversity and the percentage of naive T cells measured by flow cytometry. Estimates of total diversity based on one million sequenced T cells were regarded as lower bounds and as underestimates. Observed TCR beta diversity per million T cells fell roughly linearly with age, and a significant reduction was already apparent by age roughly 40.

Library generation was performed with 5' RACE. The instrument given in TCRdb is Illumina HiSeq 2500. A second 7 to 11 cycle PCR used a sample-barcoded 5' primer and a J-beta primer mix. A template-switch 5' adaptor carrying 12 random nucleotides introduced a unique molecular identifier onto each TCR beta cDNA molecule. At least 3 million CDR3-containing paired-end reads were obtained from each sample. First-strand cDNA synthesis was performed from all RNA using the Mint cDNA synthesis kit, with priming by a TRBC-specific oligonucleotide. After uracil-DNA glycosylase treatment, a first 18-cycle PCR used universal primers M1SS and BC2_uni_R on all cDNA. Per the source publication's procedure: For normalization, 1 million high-quality reads were randomly selected from each sample, with every read carrying a distinct molecular identifier. Instead of being binned into consensus sequences, reads that shared molecular identifiers were thrown out. MiTCR, run with a Q25 quality threshold and the strictest error-elimination algorithm, handled CDR3 identification, clonotype clustering and error correction. A nonparametric unseen species model using Euler transformation provided a lower-bound estimate of total TCR beta diversity. The public reads were run again by TCRdb, first through fastp at Q25 and then through MiXCR, and only productive beta chains were kept. Rows matching on CDR3 protein sequence are summarized as one entry with the most common DNA and genes. The V and J calls follow TCRdb's processing rather than the paper's. This sample holds 800,000 or so distinct CDR3 sequences; 20% to 25% were observed only once. The ten biggest clones cover around 3.6% of the sample.

Donors were about 36 systemically healthy Caucasian individuals from Russia aged about 6 to 100 years. Each donor gave approximately 9.3 milliliters of peripheral blood, collected into EDTA-treated Vacutainer tubes. Ficoll-Paque density-gradient centrifugation was used to isolate PBMCs, with at least 7 million obtained per sample. Total RNA was extracted from PBMCs with Trizol reagent, with at least 5 micrograms obtained per sample. Naive CD45RAhigh/CD27high T cell percentages were measured by flow cytometry on a PBMC aliquot from every donor. These data also formed part of another study, on T cells of mothers and their children. Drawing on the second study: Donors were nine systemically healthy Caucasian individuals: three mothers and their six children. cDNA synthesis consumed the entire amount of extracted RNA, loaded at around 1.5 ug RNA in each 15 ul reaction. In the second PCR, the M1S primer introduced both the sample barcodes and 2-4 random nucleotides. Over 8 million TCR beta CDR3 reads were obtained for each mother, and approximately 2.9 million reads were obtained for each child. Thymic selection similarly shapes TCR recombination output in related and unrelated pairs, with minor effect from inherited differences. Normalized repertoire overlap in related mother-child pairs was always slightly higher than in unrelated mother-child pairs, but the difference was never significant. No persistent microchimeric T cell clones were detected, at a sensitivity of approximately 110 clones per million clonotypes. The study used deep NGS to compare TCR beta repertoires of mothers and children, seeking features distinguishing related mother-child pairs from unrelated individuals. Mothers averaged about 37 +/- 4 years of age and children averaged around 10 +/- 4 years. Libraries were sequenced on Illumina HiSeq 2000 with 100+100 nt paired-end reads after adapter ligation with NEBNext reagents. To avoid cross-contamination, the mother libraries and the child libraries were prepared a month apart and sequenced in separate runs. For each donor, between 500,000 and 2,000,000 distinct TCR beta clonotypes were identified. Naive TCR beta clonotypes were estimated from low-frequency clonotypes matched to each donor's FACS-determined naive share, without sorting.

The sequence derives from a boy aged 10-17 years in good health. Sequences were obtained from blood. The chain is made from TRBV6-6 and TRBJ1-6; the D gene cannot be resolved reliably. The CDR3 protein sequence reads: CASSYSTSTPSPLHF. The DNA sequence is TGTGCCAGCAGTTACTCGACAAGCACCCCTTCACCCCTCCACTTT.